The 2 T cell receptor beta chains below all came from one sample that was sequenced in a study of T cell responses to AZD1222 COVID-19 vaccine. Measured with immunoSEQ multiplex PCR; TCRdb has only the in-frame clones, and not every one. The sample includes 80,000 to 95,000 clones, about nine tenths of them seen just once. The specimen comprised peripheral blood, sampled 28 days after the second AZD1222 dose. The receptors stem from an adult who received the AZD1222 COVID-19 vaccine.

Here the CDR3 DNA reads TGTGCCAGCAGCACTTCGACTAGACCCACAGATACGCAGTATTTT. Amino acids: CASSTSTRPTDTQYF. This chain connects TRBV9 to TRBJ2-3, with a weak D call TRBD2 (6 bases). The CDR3 runs to 15 residues. The V end was cut by 4 bases, the J end by 2 bases, with 14 bases between. Germline CDR1 is SGDLS and CDR2 is YYNGEE.

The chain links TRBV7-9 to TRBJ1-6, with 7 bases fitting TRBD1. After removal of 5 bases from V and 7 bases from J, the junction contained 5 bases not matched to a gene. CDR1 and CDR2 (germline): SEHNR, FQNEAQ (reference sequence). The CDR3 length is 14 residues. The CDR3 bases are TGTGCCAGCAGCCTAACAGGGGAAAATTCACCCCTCCACTTT. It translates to CASSLTGENSPLHF.